The following is a TCR beta chain sequence with its context. Its antigen is not identified. Generated by immunoSEQ multiplex PCR, the TCRdb table keeps only in-frame clones and is missing some. The repertoire holds around 6,500 clones, around 67% seen once, with over 6.5% in the top ten. The CDR3 extends over 15 amino acids. CDR1 SGHVS and CDR2 FQNEAQ come from the germline V gene. The V end was cut by 1 base, the J end by 11 bases, with 20 bases between. These data come from a study of coeliac disease. Overall study findings and caveats: Of coeliac lamina propria samples, 9 of 18 held published gliadin-specific TRB sequences, versus 1 of 6 controls.

The chain uses TRBV7-8 and TRBJ1-1; tentatively, D is TRBD1 (5 bases). Sequenced: lamina propria lymphocytes from the gut. This receptor was taken from a man aged 45-60 years with active celiac disease. The CDR3 here is CASSLDPGKIVKAFF. The DNA of the CDR3 is TGTGCCAGCAGCTTAGACCCAGGGAAAATAGTCAAGGCTTTCTTT.